One and the same sample provided the 2 T cell receptor beta chains below, sequenced in a study of CD8+CD57+ T cells in acquired aplastic anemia. An expansion of CD8+CD57+ cells by flow cytometry had been shown in patients chosen for sequencing. The study profiled TCR beta VDJ and CDR3 using genomic DNA as template. Each CDR3 protein is one row after TCRdb ran MiXCR on the reads. The data show about 150,000 distinct CDR3 sequences, around half seen once. The specimen was sorted CD4+, CD8+, or CD8+CD57+ T cells (not recorded which) from PBMCs. The receptors were gathered from a human donor with aplastic anemia.

Many counts were recorded for this clonotype. The J gene is TRBJ1-1, the V gene TRBV20-1; possibly TRBD1 for D (5 bases). Trimming stripped 4 bases from V and 3 bases from J, with 9 bases between. This CDR3 comprises 12 residues. CDR1 is DFQATT, CDR2 SNEGSKA, per germline (reference sequence). This chain's CDR3 is CSAKAGDTEAFF. Written as DNA, the CDR3 is TGCAGTGCTAAGGCGGGGGACACTGAAGCTTTCTTT.

J is TRBJ1-6 and V is TRBV9; D might be TRBD1 (6 bases). CDR1 and CDR2 from the germline V gene are SGDLS and YYNGEE. Trimming stripped 0 bases from V and 11 bases from J, with 12 bases between. The CDR3 is made up of 14 amino acids. The CDR3 region has the DNA TGTGCCAGCAGCGTAGGACAGGCGCCGGCACCCCTCCACTTT. Translated, it gives CASSVGQAPAPLHF.